The clone carrying this T cell receptor (beta chain) was detected only once. The data derive from a study of blood T cell repertoires in COVID-19. Study overall: Nucleic acid was either cDNA or gDNA, and it came from T cells, B-cell-depleted T cells, or PBMCs.

In the original workflow: It was from reference gene primer amplification that nucleated cell counts were estimated. Repertoires were generated with immunoSEQ multiplex PCR, while TCRdb's copy carries only in-frame clones and drops some. V, J and clone size are those of that table, while D and trimming were read from the DNA. Among some 42,000 clones listed, around nine tenths were seen once. The trim removed 3 bases at V and 5 bases at J, leaving 2 bases unmatched. The CDR3 is 14 amino acids. CDR1 and CDR2 (germline): MNHNS, SASEGT. The origin of this receptor is a human donor in a cohort sampled during active COVID-19. The chain recombines TRBV6-1 with TRBJ1-5; 9 bases are a match to TRBD1. Sequenced input: peripheral blood. The CDR3, as DNA: TGTGCCAGCAGTGACACAGGGGGCCATCAGCCCCAGCATTTT. Its protein product is CASSDTGGHQPQHF.